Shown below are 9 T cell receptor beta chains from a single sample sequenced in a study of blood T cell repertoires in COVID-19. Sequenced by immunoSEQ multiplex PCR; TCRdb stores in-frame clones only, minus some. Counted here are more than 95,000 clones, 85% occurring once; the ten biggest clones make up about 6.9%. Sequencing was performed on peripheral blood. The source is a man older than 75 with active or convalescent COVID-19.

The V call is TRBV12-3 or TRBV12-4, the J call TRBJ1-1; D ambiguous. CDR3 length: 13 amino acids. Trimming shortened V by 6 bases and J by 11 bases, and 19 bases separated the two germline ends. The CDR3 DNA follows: TGTGCCAGCAGAACCAGGTGGCTAGCCGACGCTTTCTTT. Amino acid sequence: CASRTRWLADAFF.

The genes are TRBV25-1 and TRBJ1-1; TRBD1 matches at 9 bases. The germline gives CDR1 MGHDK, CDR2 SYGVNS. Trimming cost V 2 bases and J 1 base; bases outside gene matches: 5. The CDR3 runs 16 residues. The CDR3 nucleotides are TGTGCCAGCAGTGAAAGGGACAGGGATTGGAACACTGAAGCTTTCTTT. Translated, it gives CASSERDRDWNTEAFF.

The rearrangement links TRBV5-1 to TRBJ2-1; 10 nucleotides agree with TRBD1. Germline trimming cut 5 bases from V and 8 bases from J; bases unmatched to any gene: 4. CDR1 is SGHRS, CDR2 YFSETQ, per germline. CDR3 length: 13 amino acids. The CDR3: CASRAGQGYEQFF. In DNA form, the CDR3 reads TGCGCCAGCAGGGCGGGACAGGGGTATGAGCAGTTCTTC. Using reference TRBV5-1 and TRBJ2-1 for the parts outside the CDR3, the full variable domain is KAGVTQTPRYLIKTRGQQVTLSCSPISGHRSVSWYQQTPGQGLQFLFEYFSETQRNKGNFPGRFSGRQFSNSRSEMNVSTLELGDSALYLCASRAGQGYEQFFGPGTRLTVL.

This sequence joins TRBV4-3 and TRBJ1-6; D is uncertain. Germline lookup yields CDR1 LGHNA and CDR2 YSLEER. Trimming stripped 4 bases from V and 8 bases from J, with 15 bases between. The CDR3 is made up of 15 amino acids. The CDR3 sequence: CASSPRRGVDSPLHF. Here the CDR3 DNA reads TGCGCCAGCAGCCCCCGACGCGGGGTAGATTCACCCCTCCACTTT.

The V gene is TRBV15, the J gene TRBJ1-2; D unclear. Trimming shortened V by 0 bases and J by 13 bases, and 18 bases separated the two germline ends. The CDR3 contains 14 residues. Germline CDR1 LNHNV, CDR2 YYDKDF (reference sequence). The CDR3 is CATSRDRYSGSRTF. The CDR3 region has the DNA TGTGCCACCAGCAGAGATCGGTACAGCGGTTCCCGCACCTTC.

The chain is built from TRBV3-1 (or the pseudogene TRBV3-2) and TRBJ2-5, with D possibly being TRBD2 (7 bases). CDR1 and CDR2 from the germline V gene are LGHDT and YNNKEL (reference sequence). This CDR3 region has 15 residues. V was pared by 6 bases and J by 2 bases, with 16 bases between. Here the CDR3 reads CASRKQGGKQETQYF. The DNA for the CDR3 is TGTGCCAGCAGGAAACAGGGAGGGAAACAAGAGACCCAGTACTTC.

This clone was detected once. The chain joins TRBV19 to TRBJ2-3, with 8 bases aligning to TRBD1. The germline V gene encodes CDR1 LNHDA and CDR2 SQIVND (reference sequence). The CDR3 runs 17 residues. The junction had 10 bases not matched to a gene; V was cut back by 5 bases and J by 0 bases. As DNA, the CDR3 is TGTGCCAGTAGTTTCCCCCGGGACAGGCGAAGCACAGATACGCAGTATTTT. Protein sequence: CASSFPRDRRSTDTQYF.

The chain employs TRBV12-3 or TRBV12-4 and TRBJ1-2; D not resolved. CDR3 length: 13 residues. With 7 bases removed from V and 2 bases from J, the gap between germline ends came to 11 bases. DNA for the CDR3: TGTGCCAGCACCCAGACAAACAACTATGGCTACACCTTC. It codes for CASTQTNNYGYTF.

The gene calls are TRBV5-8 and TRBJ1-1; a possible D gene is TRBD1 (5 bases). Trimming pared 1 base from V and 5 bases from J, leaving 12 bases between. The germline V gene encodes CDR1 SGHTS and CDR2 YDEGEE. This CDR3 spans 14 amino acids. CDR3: CASSLTGTETEAFF. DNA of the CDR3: TGTGCCAGCAGCTTGACCGGGACTGAGACTGAAGCTTTCTTT. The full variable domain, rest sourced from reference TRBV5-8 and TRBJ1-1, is EAGVTQSPTHLIKTRGQQATLRCSPISGHTSVYWYQQALGLGLQFLLWYDEGEERNRGNFPPRFSGRQFPNYSSELNVNALELEDSALYLCASSLTGTETEAFFGQGTRLTVV.